This T cell receptor (beta chain) came from a study of blood T cell repertoires in COVID-19. Germline V gene sequence: CDR1 MNHEY, CDR2 SMNVEV (reference sequence). Trimming removed 6 bases from V and 2 bases from J; junction bases left unmatched: 15. The CDR3 loop spans 18 amino acids. This table comes from immunoSEQ multiplex PCR, and its TCRdb copy is limited to in-frame clones, with some not included. This sample has about 370,000 clones; 80% to 90% occur once, and the top ten carry about 1%. The sequencing sample was made of PBMCs or T cells enriched from blood (not recorded which). The sequence was collected from a man aged 18 to 35 who had recovered from COVID-19. The rearrangement links TRBV27 to TRBJ2-2; 7 bases are a match to TRBD1. The CDR3, as DNA: TGTGCCAGCAGCTACCGGGTGGGACAGATTTTTAACACCGGGGAGCTGTTTTTT. It yields the protein CASSYRVGQIFNTGELFF.